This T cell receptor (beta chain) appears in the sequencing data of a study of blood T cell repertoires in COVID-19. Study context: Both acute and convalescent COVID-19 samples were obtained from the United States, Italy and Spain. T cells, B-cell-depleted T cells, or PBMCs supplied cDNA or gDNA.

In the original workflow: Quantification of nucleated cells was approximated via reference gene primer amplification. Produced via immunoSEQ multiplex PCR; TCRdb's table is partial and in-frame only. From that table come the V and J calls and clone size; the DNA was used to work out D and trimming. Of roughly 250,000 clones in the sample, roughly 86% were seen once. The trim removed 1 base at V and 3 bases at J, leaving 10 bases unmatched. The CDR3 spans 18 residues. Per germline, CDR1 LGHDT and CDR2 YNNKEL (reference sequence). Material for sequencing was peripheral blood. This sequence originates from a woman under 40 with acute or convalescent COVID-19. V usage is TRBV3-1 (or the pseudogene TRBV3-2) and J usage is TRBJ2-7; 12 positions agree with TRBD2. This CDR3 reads CASSQVGRLAGEFYEQYF. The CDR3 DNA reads TGTGCCAGCAGCCAAGTGGGGAGACTAGCGGGAGAGTTCTACGAGCAGTACTTC.